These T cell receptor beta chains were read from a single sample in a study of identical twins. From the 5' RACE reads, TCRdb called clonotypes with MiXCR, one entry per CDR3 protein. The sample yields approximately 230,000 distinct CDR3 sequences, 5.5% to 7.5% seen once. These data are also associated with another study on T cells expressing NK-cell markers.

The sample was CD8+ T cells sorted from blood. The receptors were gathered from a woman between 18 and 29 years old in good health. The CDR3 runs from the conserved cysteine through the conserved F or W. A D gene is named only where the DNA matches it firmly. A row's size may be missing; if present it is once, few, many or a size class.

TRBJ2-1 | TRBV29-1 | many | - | TGCAGCGTTGAAGGGGCATTCTTC | CSVEGAFF
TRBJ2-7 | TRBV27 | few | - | TGTGCCAGCAGGAGCCTCCCGCCATCTCGATACGAGCAGTACTTC | CASRSLPPSRYEQYF
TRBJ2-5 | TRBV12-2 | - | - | TGTGCAAGTCGCCCCGAAGGGTCGACCCAGTACTTC | CASRPEGSTQYF
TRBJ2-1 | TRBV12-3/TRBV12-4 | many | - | TGTGCCAGCAATATCAAGGGGGGTAGTTTGAATGAGCAGTTCTTC | CASNIKGGSLNEQFF
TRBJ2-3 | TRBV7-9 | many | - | TGTGCCAGCAGCTACACTAGTTCAGATACGCAGTATTTT | CASSYTSSDTQYF
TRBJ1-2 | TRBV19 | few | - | TGTCCCAGGGCTTATGGCTACACCTTC | CPRAYGYTF
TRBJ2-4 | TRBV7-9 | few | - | TGTGCCAGCAGCCCCCCAGGGCTGGCCAAAAACATTCAGTACTTC | CASSPPGLAKNIQYF
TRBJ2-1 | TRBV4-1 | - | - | TGCGCCAGCAGCCTCAAGGCGGGGCCTGAGCAGTTCTTC | CASSLKAGPEQFF
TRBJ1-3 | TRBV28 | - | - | TGTGCCAGCAGTTTTGAAAGCTCTGGAAACACCATATATTTT | CASSFESSGNTIYF
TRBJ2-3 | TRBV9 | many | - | TGTGCCAGCAGCTTTGACGGCTCCGGCACAGATACGCAGTATTTT | CASSFDGSGTDTQYF
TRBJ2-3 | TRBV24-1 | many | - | TGTGCCACCAGTGGTTCCGATTGGGGAGGTACGCAGTATTTT | CATSGSDWGGTQYF
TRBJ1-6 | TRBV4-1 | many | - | TGCGCCAGCAGCCAAGATCCACGGGCACCCCTCCACTTT | CASSQDPRAPLHF
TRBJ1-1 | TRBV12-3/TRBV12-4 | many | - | TGTGCCAGCAGTCCTTACGGGACAACGAACACTGAAGCTTTCTTT | CASSPYGTTNTEAFF
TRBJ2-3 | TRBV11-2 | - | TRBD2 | TGTGCCAGCAGCTTAGGTAGCGGGTTCAGAGATACGCAGTATTTT | CASSLGSGFRDTQYF
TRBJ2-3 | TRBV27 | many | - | TGTGCCAGCAGAGACCCGACGATCACAGATACGCAGTATTTT | CASRDPTITDTQYF
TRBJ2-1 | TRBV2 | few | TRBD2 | TGTGCCAGCAGGGCAGGACTAGCGGACTACAATGAGCAGTTCTTC | CASRAGLADYNEQFF
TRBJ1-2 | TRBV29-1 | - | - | TGCAGCGTCGCCGATCAGGGGAACTATGGCTACACCTTC | CSVADQGNYGYTF
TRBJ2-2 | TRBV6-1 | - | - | TGTGCCAGCAGCCCCTTAGAGTCCGGGAGACTCAACACCGGGGAGCTGTTTTTT | CASSPLESGRLNTGELFF
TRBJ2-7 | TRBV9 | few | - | TGTGCCAGCAGCGGTCAAAGCGGGTCCTACGAGCAGTACTTC | CASSGQSGSYEQYF
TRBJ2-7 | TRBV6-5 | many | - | TGTGCCAGCAACTCCCAGGGGTCACTAGCGCGGGGTCAGGAGCAGTACTTC | CASNSQGSLARGQEQYF
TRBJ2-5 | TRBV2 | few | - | TGTGCCAGCAGTGGGACAGCGGGGTGGATGGCCCAGTACTTC | CASSGTAGWMAQYF
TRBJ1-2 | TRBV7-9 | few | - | TGTGCCAGCAGCTTAGGCAGCTACTATGGCTACACCTTC | CASSLGSYYGYTF
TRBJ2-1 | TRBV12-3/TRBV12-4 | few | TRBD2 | TGTGCCAGCAGTTTACCCCCCGGACTAGCGGGGGACAATGAGCAGTTCTTC | CASSLPPGLAGDNEQFF
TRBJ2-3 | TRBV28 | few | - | TGTGCCAGCAGTCCGGCACAGGGTTTGACGGATACGCAGTATTTT | CASSPAQGLTDTQYF
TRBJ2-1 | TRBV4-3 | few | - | TGCGCCAGCAGCCAAGATGGGGCTCCGAGCTCCTACAATGAGCAGTTCTTC | CASSQDGAPSSYNEQFF
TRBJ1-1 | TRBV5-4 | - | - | TGTGCCAGCAGCTTGGAACGGATGAACACTGAAGCTTTCTTT | CASSLERMNTEAFF
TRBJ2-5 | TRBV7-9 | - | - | TGTGCCAGCAGCCTATCTGGACACCGTGAGACCCAGTACTTC | CASSLSGHRETQYF
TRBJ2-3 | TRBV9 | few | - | TGTGCCAGCAGCCCTCGGGGTGCCACAGATACGCAGTATTTT | CASSPRGATDTQYF
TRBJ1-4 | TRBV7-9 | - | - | TGTGCCAGCAGCTCCCTCGGGGGGCAGGGAACTAATGAAAAACTGTTTTTT | CASSSLGGQGTNEKLFF
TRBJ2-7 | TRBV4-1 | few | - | TGCGCCAGCAGCCAAGAGGCGGGACGGAGCTACGAGCAGTACTTC | CASSQEAGRSYEQYF
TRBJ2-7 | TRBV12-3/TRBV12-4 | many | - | TGTGCCAGCATTATTCGACGGGGAAGCTCCTACGAGCAGTACTTC | CASIIRRGSSYEQYF
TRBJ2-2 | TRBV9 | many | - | TGTGCCAGCAGCGTAGGGAGTCTCTCTATAGCCCCCGGGGAGCTGTTTTTT | CASSVGSLSIAPGELFF
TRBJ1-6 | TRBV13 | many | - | TGTGCCAGCAGCTTAGAGGATTCACCCCTCCACTTT | CASSLEDSPLHF
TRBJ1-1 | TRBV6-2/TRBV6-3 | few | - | TGTGCCAGCAGTTACTCGATTTCCGGGGCAAGGAACACTGAAGCTTTCTTT | CASSYSISGARNTEAFF
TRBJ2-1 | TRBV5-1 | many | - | TGCGCCAGCACTTTAGTGGGCAATGAGCAGTTCTTC | CASTLVGNEQFF
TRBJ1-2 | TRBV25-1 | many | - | TGTGCCAGCAGTGCGGGGGGGAACTATGGCTACACCTTC | CASSAGGNYGYTF
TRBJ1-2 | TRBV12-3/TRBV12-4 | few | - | TGTGCCAGCAGCCCTCAGGGGTGGGCTAACTATGGCTACACCTTC | CASSPQGWANYGYTF
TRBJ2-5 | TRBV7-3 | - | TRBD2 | TGTGCCAGCAGCTTGGGACTAGCGGGGGGCCGCCAAGAGACCCAGTACTTC | CASSLGLAGGRQETQYF
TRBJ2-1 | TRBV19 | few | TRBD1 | TGTGCCAGTAGTATCGAGACAGGGCCCTCCTACAATGAGCAGTTCTTC | CASSIETGPSYNEQFF
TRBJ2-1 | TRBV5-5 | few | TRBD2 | TGTGCCAGCAGCTGGGTTCTAGCGGGGGCTTTCAATGAGCAGTTCTTC | CASSWVLAGAFNEQFF
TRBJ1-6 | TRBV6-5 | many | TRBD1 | TGTGCCACCAATCAGGGGGATTCACCCCTCCACTTT | CATNQGDSPLHF
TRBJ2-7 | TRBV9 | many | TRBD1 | TGTGCCAGCAGCCAGGGACAGGTGCCCTACGAGCAGTACTTC | CASSQGQVPYEQYF
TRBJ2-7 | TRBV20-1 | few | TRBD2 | TGCAGTGCTAGTACGCTGACTAGCTATGACTACGAGCAGTACTTC | CSASTLTSYDYEQYF
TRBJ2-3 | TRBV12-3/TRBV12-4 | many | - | TGTGCCAGCAGTTTAGGGGGTCAGCTCACAGATACGCAGTATTTT | CASSLGGQLTDTQYF
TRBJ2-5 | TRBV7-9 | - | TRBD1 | TGTGCCAGCAGTTACGCCCCGACAGGGGATGAGACCCAGTACTTC | CASSYAPTGDETQYF
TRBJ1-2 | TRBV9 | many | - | TGTGCCAGCGGGAGTATGACAGCTTATGGCTACACCTTC | CASGSMTAYGYTF
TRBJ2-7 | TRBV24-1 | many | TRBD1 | TGTGCCACCAGTGCGGGACAGCAGGCTTTGGACGAGCAGTACTTC | CATSAGQQALDEQYF
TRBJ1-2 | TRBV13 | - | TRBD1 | TGTGCCAGCAGCGCCGGGACAGCCTATGGCTACACCTTC | CASSAGTAYGYTF